The 19 T cell receptor beta chains below were found in one sample sequenced in a study of blood T cells in healthy people across ages. A second PCR, run for roughly 7 to 12 cycles, used a sample-barcoded 5' primer plus a J-beta primer mix. TCRdb itself ran the 5' RACE reads through MiXCR, one entry per CDR3 protein. There are roughly 1,800,000 distinct CDR3 sequences in the sample; about 49% occur only once, and approximately 2.1% lies in the top ten. The sample was blood. These receptors were collected from a woman in her thirties or forties in good health.

The chain combines TRBV6-2 or TRBV6-3 with TRBJ2-3, with 8 bases identical to TRBD1. The J segment lost 4 bases and the V segment lost 7 bases, leaving 13 bases of the junction unmatched. This CDR3 has 16 amino acids. Germline values: CDR1 MNHEY, CDR2 SVGEGT. CDR3 loop: CASNRGRQGRPDTQYF. DNA for the CDR3: TGTGCCAGCAATAGGGGTCGACAGGGGCGACCAGATACGCAGTATTTT.

The V call is TRBV7-8, the J call TRBJ2-4; no firm D call. The CDR3 is made up of 17 amino acids. Deletions cut 5 bases from V and 0 bases from J, with 17 bases between. The germline V gene encodes CDR1 SGHVS and CDR2 FQNEAQ. The CDR3 spells CASSPQSMTLAKNIQYF. CDR3 bases: TGTGCCAGCAGCCCTCAAAGCATGACACTAGCCAAAAACATTCAGTACTTC.

On this clonotype itself: One junction end disagrees with the germline gene, perhaps due to a read error. This sequence joins TRBV7-9 and TRBJ2-1, with 7 bases fitting TRBD1. Per the germline V gene, CDR1 is SEHNR and CDR2 is FQNEAQ (reference sequence). CDR3 length: 16 amino acids. The CDR3 coding sequence is TGTGCCAGCAGCGGATACCGGGACAGCTCCTTCAATAAGCAGTTCTTC. It translates to CASSGYRDSSFNKQFF.

The J gene is TRBJ2-1, the V gene TRBV20-1, with 8 bases identical to TRBD2. Germline V gene data show CDR1 as DFQATT and CDR2 as SNEGSKA (reference sequence). This CDR3 is 16 amino acids long. The trim removed 5 bases at V and 0 bases at J, leaving 9 bases unmatched. The CDR3 reads CSAPKLAGPSYNEQFF. As DNA, the CDR3 is TGCAGTGCTCCAAAGCTAGCGGGCCCCTCCTACAATGAGCAGTTCTTC.

The chain joins TRBV6-1 to TRBJ2-3, with a possible D match to TRBD2 (5 bases). V was pared by 11 bases and J by 4 bases, with 10 bases between. The germline CDR1 and CDR2 sequences are MNHNS and SASEGT. This CDR3 has 11 residues. The CDR3 is CACGFADTQYF. The CDR3, as DNA: TGTGCCTGCGGGTTCGCAGATACGCAGTATTTT.

This clonotype was observed many times. J is TRBJ2-1 and V is TRBV5-1; the D gene could be TRBD1 or TRBD2 (5 bases each). This CDR3 has 15 residues. V was cut by 4 bases and J by 0 bases, with 11 bases left in between. The germline V gene has CDR1 SGHRS and CDR2 YFSETQ. CDR3 sequence: CASSDGTSSYNEQFF. The CDR3 nucleotides read TGCGCCAGCAGCGACGGGACGAGCTCCTACAATGAGCAGTTCTTC.

The table lists this clonotype with a few counts. The V gene is TRBV28, the J gene TRBJ2-4, with D maybe TRBD2 (5 bases). Germline CDR1 MDHEN, CDR2 SYDVKM. The CDR3 extends over 15 amino acids. V dropped 4 bases and J dropped 1 base, with 11 bases sitting between them. In nucleotides, the CDR3 is TGTGCCAGCAGTTCCCGAGGGTTCGCCAAAAACATTCAGTACTTC. Protein sequence: CASSSRGFAKNIQYF.

The chain's CDR3 is CSATTPASGRSTDTQYF. DNA of the CDR3: TGCAGTGCTACTACGCCAGCCTCAGGGAGAAGCACAGATACGCAGTATTTT. The chain recombines TRBV20-1 with TRBJ2-3; perhaps D is TRBD1 or TRBD2 (5 bases each). Germline V CDR1 and CDR2: DFQATT, SNEGSKA (reference sequence). The CDR3 has 17 residues. Trimming cost V 4 bases and J 0 bases, with 20 bases left between them.

The rearrangement links TRBV4-3 to TRBJ1-1, with D possibly TRBD1 on 5 matching bases. V was shortened by 3 bases and J by 11 bases, with 25 bases between the two germline ends. This CDR3 is 16 amino acids long. CDR1 and CDR2 from the germline V gene are LGHNA and YSLEER. The CDR3 here is CASSHNLGQGSMEAFF. CDR3 in DNA: TGCGCCAGCAGCCACAACCTCGGGCAGGGCTCCATGGAGGCTTTCTTT.

CDR3 loop: CAISESGQGMNIQYF. The CDR3 DNA reads TGTGCCATCAGTGAGTCTGGTCAGGGGATGAACATTCAGTACTTC. The chain has TRBV10-3 and TRBJ2-4; D might be TRBD1 (6 bases). This CDR3 region has 15 residues. Germline V gene sequence: CDR1 ENHRY, CDR2 SYGVKD. V was clipped by 0 bases and J by 7 bases, with 13 bases between them.

The chain is built from TRBV9 and TRBJ1-5, with TRBD1 identical over 8 bases. The V gene end was trimmed by 0 bases and the J gene end by 5 bases; junction bases not matched to a gene: 1. CDR1 and CDR2 (germline): SGDLS, YYNGEE. The CDR3 sequence is 14 residues long. The CDR3, as DNA: TGTGCCAGCAGCGTAGGGACAGGGCATCAGCCCCAGCATTTT. Its translation: CASSVGTGHQPQHF.

V usage is TRBV7-9 and J usage is TRBJ1-2; TRBD1 matches 8 bases. The CDR3 extends over 18 amino acids. Germline V gives CDR1 SEHNR, CDR2 FQNEAQ (reference sequence). The V and J ends lost 1 base and 2 bases, in that order; junction bases with no gene match: 12. CDR3 sequence: CASSLVSILQGANYGYTF. CDR3 DNA sequence: TGTGCCAGCAGCTTAGTCTCGATACTGCAGGGGGCGAACTATGGCTACACCTTC. The variable domain in full, completed from reference TRBV7-9 and TRBJ1-2, reads DTGVSQNPRHKITKRGQNVTFRCDPISEHNRLYWYRQTLGQGPEFLTYFQNEAQLEKSRLLSDRFSAERPKGSFSTLEIQRTEQGDSAMYLCASSLVSILQGANYGYTFGSGTRLTVV.

Only a few counts were recorded for this clonotype. This chain joins TRBV24-1 and TRBJ2-1; 8 bases map to TRBD2. The germline gives CDR1 KGHDR, CDR2 SFDVKD. The V and J ends lost 4 bases and 4 bases, in that order; junction bases with no gene match: 14. CDR3 size: 18 residues. The CDR3 protein is CATSDPTKGRGVYNEQFF. In nucleotides, the CDR3 is TGTGCCACCAGTGACCCTACCAAGGGGCGGGGGGTGTACAATGAGCAGTTCTTC.

This rearrangement joins TRBV6-5 to TRBJ2-1, with 7 bases that match TRBD2. The V gene's germline CDR1 is MNHEY and CDR2 SVGAGI. V gave up 4 bases and J gave up 3 bases; unmatched junction bases: 6. CDR3 size: 15 residues. The CDR3 loop reads CASSWGGLDYNEQFF. CDR3 bases: TGTGCCAGCAGTTGGGGGGGGTTAGACTACAATGAGCAGTTCTTC.

The rearrangement uses TRBV20-1 and TRBJ1-6; D not resolved. This CDR3 comprises 15 residues. The germline gives CDR1 DFQATT, CDR2 SNEGSKA (reference sequence). V was pared by 6 bases and J by 0 bases, with 12 bases between. The CDR3 bases are TGCAGTGCGAACTACGGGAGCTCCTATAATTCACCCCTCCACTTT. Amino acids: CSANYGSSYNSPLHF.

This clonotype turned up a few times. V is TRBV20-1 and J is TRBJ1-1, with D unclear. Germline lookup yields CDR1 DFQATT and CDR2 SNEGSKA (reference sequence). The CDR3 runs to 10 residues. V was pared by 6 bases and J by 10 bases, with 12 bases between. The chain's CDR3 is CSATAAGAFF. Here the CDR3 DNA reads TGCAGTGCCACCGCCGCTGGAGCTTTCTTT.

The genes are TRBV7-2 and TRBJ2-4; D ambiguous. CDR1 and CDR2 from the germline V gene are SGHTA and FQGNSA. Trimming took 1 base from V and 7 from J, leaving 8 bases between them. CDR3 length: 13 residues. The CDR3 nucleotides are TGTGCCAGCAGCTTAGGGCAGGTGAACATTCAGTACTTC. Its translation is CASSLGQVNIQYF.

The chain is built from TRBV5-1 and TRBJ2-5; no clear D gene. The V and J ends lost 0 bases and 11 bases respectively, with 11 bases between them. The CDR3 totals 12 residues. CDR1 is SGHRS, CDR2 YFSETQ, per germline. The CDR3 loop reads CASSLADNEQYF. CDR3 coding DNA: TGCGCCAGCAGCTTGGCCGACAATGAGCAGTACTTC.

For this clonotype: At one of its ends the junction is not consistent with the germline gene, which may arise from a read error. The gene calls are TRBV7-2 and TRBJ2-1, with TRBD1 as a possible D gene (6 bases). Germline assignment: CDR1 SGHTA and CDR2 FQGNSA. The CDR3 sequence is 17 residues long. The CDR3 bases are TGTGCCAACAGCTACGTCTCACAGGGTACTGGCTACAATGAGCAGTTCTTC. Protein sequence: CANSYVSQGTGYNEQFF.